Described below is a single T cell receptor beta chain sequence and its context. The CDR3 extends over 13 amino acids. Trimming took 8 bases from V and 0 from J, leaving 11 bases between them. Per germline, CDR1 SGHAT and CDR2 FQDESV (reference sequence). TCRdb keeps only in-frame clones here, not all; method: immunoSEQ multiplex PCR. Of 90,000 to 95,000 clones listed, 80% to 95% are singletons. The data belong to a study of T cell changes during pregnancy in multiple sclerosis. The chain recombines TRBV11-1 with TRBJ2-7; possibly TRBD1 for D (6 bases). This clonotype was sampled from a female donor with multiple sclerosis, enrolled in a pregnancy study. Specimen: peripheral blood, collected before pregnancy. The chain's CDR3 is CASSQDSSYEQYF. For the CDR3, the DNA is TGTGCCAGCTCGCAGGACAGCTCCTACGAGCAGTACTTC.